The source of this T cell receptor beta chain is a study of T cells in Graves' hyperthyroidism and ophthalmopathy. Exclusion of patients followed from uncontrolled infection, other autoimmune disease, pregnancy or lactation. The investigators amplified TCR beta CDR3 regions from RNA transcripts. First-round RT-PCR with HTBI primers amplified the TCR CDR3 region. TCRdb re-analysed the multiplex PCR reads in MiXCR, keeping a single row per CDR3 protein. The data contain 500,000 to 650,000 distinct CDR3 sequences, more than 14% of them seen just once; the ten biggest clones take up approximately 13%. Study results and limitations: Ophthalmopathy, as predicted by the model, came a median about seven months after the prediction. From stable hyperthyroidism, ophthalmopathy was separated by a 13 V-J model.

This clonotype was picked up many times. Its target is unknown. This CDR3 contains 13 residues. Trimming took off 5 bases at V and 1 base at J, with 9 bases between the two ends. Germline V lookup: CDR1 SGHRS, CDR2 YFSETQ. This receptor was identified in a woman in her forties or fifties with Graves' ophthalmopathy. The sample taken for sequencing was blood. The chain links TRBV5-1 to TRBJ1-1; D uncertain. The CDR3 nucleotides are TGCGCCAGCAGGGCAGAGAAGAACACTGAAGCTTTCTTT. Residues: CASRAEKNTEAFF.